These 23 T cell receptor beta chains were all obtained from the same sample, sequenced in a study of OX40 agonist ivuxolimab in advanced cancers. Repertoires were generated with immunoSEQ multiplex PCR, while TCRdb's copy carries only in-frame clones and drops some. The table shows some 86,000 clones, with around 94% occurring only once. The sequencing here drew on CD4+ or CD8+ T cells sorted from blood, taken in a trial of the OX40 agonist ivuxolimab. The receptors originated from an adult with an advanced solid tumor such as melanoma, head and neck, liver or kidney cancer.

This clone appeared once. The CDR3 spells CASSQGRGAYNEQFF. In DNA, the CDR3 is TGCGCCAGCAGCCAAGGGAGGGGGGCCTACAATGAGCAGTTCTTC. The chain links TRBV4-3 to TRBJ2-1; the D gene could be TRBD1 or TRBD2 (6 bases each). The CDR3 extends over 15 amino acids. The germline V gene has CDR1 LGHNA and CDR2 YSLEER. Trimming shortened V by 1 base and J by 2 bases, and 9 bases separated the two germline ends.

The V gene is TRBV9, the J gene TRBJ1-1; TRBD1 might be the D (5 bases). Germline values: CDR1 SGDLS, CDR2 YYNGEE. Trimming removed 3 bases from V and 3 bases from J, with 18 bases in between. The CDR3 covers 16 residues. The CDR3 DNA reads TGTGCCAGCAGCGCTCCATCTCACGGGGCGGACACTGAAGCTTTCTTT. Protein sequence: CASSAPSHGADTEAFF. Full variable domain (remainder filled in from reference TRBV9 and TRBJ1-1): DSGVTQTPKHLITATGQRVTLRCSPRSGDLSVYWYQQSLDQGLQFLIQYYNGEERAKGNILERFSAQQFPDLHSELNLSSLELGDSALYFCASSAPSHGADTEAFFGQGTRLTVV.

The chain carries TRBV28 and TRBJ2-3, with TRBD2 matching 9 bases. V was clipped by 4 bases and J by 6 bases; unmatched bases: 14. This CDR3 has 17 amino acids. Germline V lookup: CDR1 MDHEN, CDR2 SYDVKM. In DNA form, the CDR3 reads TGTGCCAGCAGTTCTGAGTCTAGGGCGGGGGGGCCGGATACGCAGTATTTT. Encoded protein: CASSSESRAGGPDTQYF.

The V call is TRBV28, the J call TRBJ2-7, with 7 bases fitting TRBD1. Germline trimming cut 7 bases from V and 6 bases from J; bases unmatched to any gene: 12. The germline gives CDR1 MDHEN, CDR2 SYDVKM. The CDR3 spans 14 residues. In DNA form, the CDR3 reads TGTGCCAGCATTATCTCGACAGGGCTGGGCGAGCAGTACTTC. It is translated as CASIISTGLGEQYF.

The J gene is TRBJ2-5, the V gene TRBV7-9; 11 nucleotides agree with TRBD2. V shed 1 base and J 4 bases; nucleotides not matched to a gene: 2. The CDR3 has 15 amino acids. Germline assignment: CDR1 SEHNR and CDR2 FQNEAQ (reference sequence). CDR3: CASSLVSGRGETQYF. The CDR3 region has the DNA TGTGCCAGCAGCTTAGTTAGCGGGAGGGGAGAGACCCAGTACTTC.

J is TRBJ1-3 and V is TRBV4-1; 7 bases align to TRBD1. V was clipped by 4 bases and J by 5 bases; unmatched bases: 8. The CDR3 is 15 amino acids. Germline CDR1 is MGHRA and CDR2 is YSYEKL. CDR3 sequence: CASSPRGQNRNTIYF. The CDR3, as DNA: TGCGCCAGCAGCCCCCGGGGACAGAACAGAAACACCATATATTTT.

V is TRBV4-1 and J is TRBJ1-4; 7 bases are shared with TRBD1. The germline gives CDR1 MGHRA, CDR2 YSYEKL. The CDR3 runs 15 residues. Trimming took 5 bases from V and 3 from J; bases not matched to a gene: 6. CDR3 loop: CASSTRQGSNEKLFF. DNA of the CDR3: TGCGCCAGCAGCACCCGACAGGGATCTAATGAAAAACTGTTTTTT.

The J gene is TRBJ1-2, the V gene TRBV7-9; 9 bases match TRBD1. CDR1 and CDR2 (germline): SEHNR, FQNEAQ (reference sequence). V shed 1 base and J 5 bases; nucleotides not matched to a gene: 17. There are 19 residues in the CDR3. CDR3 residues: CASSLEGGTGTTRKYGYTF. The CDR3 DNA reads TGTGCCAGCAGCTTAGAAGGGGGGACAGGGACGACCCGAAAATATGGCTACACCTTC.

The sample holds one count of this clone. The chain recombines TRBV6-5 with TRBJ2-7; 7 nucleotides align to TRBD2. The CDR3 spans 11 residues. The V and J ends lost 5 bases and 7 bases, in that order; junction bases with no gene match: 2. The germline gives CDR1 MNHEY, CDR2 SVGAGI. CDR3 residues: CASSLGGEQYF. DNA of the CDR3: TGTGCCAGCAGTCTGGGGGGGGAGCAGTACTTC.

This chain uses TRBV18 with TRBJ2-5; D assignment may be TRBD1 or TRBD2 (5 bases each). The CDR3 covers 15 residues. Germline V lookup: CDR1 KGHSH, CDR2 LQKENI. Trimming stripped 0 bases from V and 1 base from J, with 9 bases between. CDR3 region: CASSPPGRPQETQYF. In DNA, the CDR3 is TGTGCCAGCTCACCACCGGGACGGCCCCAAGAGACCCAGTACTTC. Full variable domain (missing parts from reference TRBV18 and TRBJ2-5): NAGVMQNPRHLVRRRGQEARLRCSPMKGHSHVYWYRQLPEEGLKFMVYLQKENIIDESGMPKERFSAEFPKEGPSILRIQQVVRGDSAAYFCASSPPGRPQETQYFGPGTRLLVL.

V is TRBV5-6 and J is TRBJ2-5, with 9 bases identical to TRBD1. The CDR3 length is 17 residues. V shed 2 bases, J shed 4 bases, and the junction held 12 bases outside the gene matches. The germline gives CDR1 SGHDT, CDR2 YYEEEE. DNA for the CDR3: TGTGCCAGCAGCTTAGACACTGGGACAGGGTCAGGAGAGACCCAGTACTTC. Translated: CASSLDTGTGSGETQYF.

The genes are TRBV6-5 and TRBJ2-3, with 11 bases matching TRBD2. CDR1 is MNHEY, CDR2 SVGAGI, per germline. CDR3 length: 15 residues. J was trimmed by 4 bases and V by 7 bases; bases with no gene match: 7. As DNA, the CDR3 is TGTGCCAGCACCCTAGCGGGGGGTGTCGCAGATACGCAGTATTTT. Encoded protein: CASTLAGGVADTQYF.

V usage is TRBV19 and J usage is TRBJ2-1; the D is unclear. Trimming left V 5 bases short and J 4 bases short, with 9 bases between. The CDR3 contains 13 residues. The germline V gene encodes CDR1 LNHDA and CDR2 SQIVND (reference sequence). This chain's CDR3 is CASSETPYNEQFF. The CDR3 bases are TGTGCCAGTAGTGAGACCCCGTACAATGAGCAGTTCTTC.

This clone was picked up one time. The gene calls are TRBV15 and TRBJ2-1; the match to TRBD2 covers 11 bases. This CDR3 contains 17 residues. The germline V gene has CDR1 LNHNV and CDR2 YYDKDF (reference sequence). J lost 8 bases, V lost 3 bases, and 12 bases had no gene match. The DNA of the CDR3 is TGTGCCACCAGCAGGGCCTTACTAGCGGGAGAATGGGATGAGCAGTTCTTC. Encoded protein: CATSRALLAGEWDEQFF.

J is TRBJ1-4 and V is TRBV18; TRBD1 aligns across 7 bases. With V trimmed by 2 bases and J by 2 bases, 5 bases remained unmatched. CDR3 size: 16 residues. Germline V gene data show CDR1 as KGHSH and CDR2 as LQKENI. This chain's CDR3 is CASSPEQGTTNEKLFF. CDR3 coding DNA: TGTGCCAGCTCACCAGAACAGGGGACTACTAATGAAAAACTGTTTTTT.

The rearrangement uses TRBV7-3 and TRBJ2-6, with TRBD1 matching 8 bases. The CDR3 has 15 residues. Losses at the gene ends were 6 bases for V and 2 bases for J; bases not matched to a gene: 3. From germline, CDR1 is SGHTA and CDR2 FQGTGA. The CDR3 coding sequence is TGTGCCAGCAGTCCAGGGGGCGCTGGGGCCAACGTCCTGACTTTC. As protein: CASSPGGAGANVLTF. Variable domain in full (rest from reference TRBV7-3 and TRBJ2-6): GAGVSQTPSNKVTEKGKYVELRCDPISGHTALYWYRQSLGQGPEFLIYFQGTGAADDSGLPNDRFFAVRPEGSVSTLKIQRTERGDSAVYLCASSPGGAGANVLTFGAGSRLTVL.

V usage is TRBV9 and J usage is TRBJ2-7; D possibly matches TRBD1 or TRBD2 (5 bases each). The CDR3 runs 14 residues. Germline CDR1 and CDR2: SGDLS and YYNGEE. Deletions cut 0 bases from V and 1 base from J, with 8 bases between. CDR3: CASSVEEGSYEQYF. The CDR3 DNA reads TGTGCCAGCAGCGTAGAAGAGGGGTCCTACGAGCAGTACTTC.

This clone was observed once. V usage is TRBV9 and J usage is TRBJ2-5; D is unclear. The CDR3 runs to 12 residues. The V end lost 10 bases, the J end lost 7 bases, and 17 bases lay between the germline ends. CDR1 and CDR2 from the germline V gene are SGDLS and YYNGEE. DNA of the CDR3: TGTGCCTCTGTTAGCCCAACCGGGACCCAGTACTTC. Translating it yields CASVSPTGTQYF.

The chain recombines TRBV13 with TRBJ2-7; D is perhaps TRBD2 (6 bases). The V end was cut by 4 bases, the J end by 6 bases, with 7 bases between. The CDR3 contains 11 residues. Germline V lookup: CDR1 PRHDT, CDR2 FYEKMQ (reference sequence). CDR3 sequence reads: CASSSAGEQYF. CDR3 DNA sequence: TGTGCCAGCAGCTCAGCGGGCGAGCAGTACTTC. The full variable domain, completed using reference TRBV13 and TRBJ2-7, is AAGVIQSPRHLIKEKRETATLKCYPIPRHDTVYWYQQGPGQDPQFLISFYEKMQSDKGSIPDRFSAQQFSDYHSELNMSSLELGDSALYFCASSSAGEQYFGPGTRLTVT.

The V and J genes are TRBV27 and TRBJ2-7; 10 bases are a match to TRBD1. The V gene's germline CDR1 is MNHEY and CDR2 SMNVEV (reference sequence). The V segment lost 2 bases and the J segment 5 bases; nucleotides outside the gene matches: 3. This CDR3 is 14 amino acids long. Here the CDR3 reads CASSLRGQGDEQYF. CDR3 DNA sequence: TGTGCCAGCAGTTTACGCGGACAGGGGGACGAGCAGTACTTC.

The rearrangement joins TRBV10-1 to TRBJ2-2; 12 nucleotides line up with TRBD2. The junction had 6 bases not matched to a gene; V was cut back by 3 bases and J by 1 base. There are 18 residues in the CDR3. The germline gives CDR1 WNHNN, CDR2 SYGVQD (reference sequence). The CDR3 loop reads CASSEVETSGGNTGELFF. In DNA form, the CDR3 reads TGCGCCAGCAGTGAAGTGGAGACTAGCGGGGGGAACACCGGGGAGCTGTTTTTT.

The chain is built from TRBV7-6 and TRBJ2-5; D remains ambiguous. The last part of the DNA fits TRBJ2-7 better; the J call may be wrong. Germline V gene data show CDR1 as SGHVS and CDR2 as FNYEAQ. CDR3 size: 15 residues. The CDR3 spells CASSLNPGLGYEQYF. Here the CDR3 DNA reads TGTGCCAGCAGCTTAAATCCGGGTCTAGGATACGAGCAGTACTTC.

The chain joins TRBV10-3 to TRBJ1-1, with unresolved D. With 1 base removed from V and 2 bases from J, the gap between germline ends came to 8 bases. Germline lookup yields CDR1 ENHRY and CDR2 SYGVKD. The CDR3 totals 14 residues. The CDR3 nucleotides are TGTGCCATCAGTGAGTTGGAACATAACACTGAAGCTTTCTTT. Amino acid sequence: CAISELEHNTEAFF.